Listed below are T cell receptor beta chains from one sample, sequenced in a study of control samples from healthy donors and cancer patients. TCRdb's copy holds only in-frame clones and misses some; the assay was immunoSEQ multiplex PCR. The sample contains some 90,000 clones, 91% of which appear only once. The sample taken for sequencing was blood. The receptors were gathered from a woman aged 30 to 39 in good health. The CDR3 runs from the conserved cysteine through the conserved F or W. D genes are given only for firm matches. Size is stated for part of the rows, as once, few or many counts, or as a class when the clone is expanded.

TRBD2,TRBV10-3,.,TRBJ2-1,CATSGTIPGLAGEQFF,TGTGCCACCTCCGGGACAATACCGGGACTAGCGGGGGAGCAGTTCTTC
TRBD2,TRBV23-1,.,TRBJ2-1,CASSQSAVMVTSGTNEQFF,TGCGCCAGCAGTCAATCGGCGGTCATGGTGACTAGCGGGACCAATGAGCAGTTCTTC
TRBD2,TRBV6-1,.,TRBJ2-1,CASSELAWGGEQFF,TGTGCCAGCAGTGAACTGGCTTGGGGGGGTGAGCAGTTCTTC
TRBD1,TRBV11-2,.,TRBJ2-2,CASSTGQGALSTGELFF,TGTGCCAGCAGCACCGGACAGGGGGCGCTTTCGACCGGGGAGCTGTTTTTT
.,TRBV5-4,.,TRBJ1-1,CASSSWAQRGGTEAFF,TGTGCCAGCAGCTCCTGGGCCCAACGGGGAGGGACTGAAGCTTTCTTT
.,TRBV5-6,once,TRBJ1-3,CASSRGPSSGNTIYF,TGTGCCAGCAGCCGGGGGCCTTCCTCTGGAAACACCATATATTTT
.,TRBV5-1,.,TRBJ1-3,CASSYGPSSGNTIYF,TGCGCCAGCAGCTATGGACCTAGCTCTGGAAACACCATATATTTT
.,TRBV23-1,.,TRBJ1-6,CASSQFYPSSYNSPLHF,TGCGCCAGCAGTCAATTCTACCCGAGCTCCTATAATTCACCCCTCCACTTT
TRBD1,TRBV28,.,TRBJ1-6,CASSFPPGQGGTFSSYNSPLHF,TGTGCCAGCAGTTTCCCTCCGGGACAGGGAGGCACCTTCAGCTCCTATAATTCACCCCTCCACTTT
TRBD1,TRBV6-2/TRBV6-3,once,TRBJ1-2,CASSSPGTGALRYGYTF,TGTGCCAGCAGTTCCCCCGGGACAGGGGCCTTGAGGTATGGCTACACCTTC
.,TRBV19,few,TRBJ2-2,CASISPAGKWTGELFF,TGTGCCAGTATAAGCCCGGCGGGAAAGTGGACCGGGGAGCTGTTTTTT
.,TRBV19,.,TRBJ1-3,CASSTAGRRNTIYF,TGTGCCAGTAGTACGGCAGGTCGGAGAAACACCATATATTTT
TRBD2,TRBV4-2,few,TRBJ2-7,CASSQPPPSGETYEQYF,TGTGCCAGCAGCCAACCCCCCCCTAGCGGGGAGACCTACGAGCAGTACTTC
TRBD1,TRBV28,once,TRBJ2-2,CASLSRTGGTGELFF,TGTGCCAGTTTAAGCCGGACAGGGGGTACCGGGGAGCTGTTTTTT
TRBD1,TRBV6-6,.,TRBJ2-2,CASSPGTGGYTGELFF,TGTGCCAGCAGTCCCGGGACAGGGGGCTACACCGGGGAGCTGTTTTTT
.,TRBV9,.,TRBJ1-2,CASSPTGGGHGYTF,TGTGCCAGCAGCCCTACGGGAGGGGGGCATGGCTACACCTTC
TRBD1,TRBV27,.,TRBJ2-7,CAIWDRGGEQYF,TGTGCCATTTGGGACAGGGGGGGCGAGCAGTACTTC
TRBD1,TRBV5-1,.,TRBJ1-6,CASSLALTGESPLHF,TGCGCCAGCAGCTTGGCCCTGACAGGGGAATCACCCCTCCACTTT
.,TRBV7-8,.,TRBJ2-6,CASSLPGANVLTF,TGTGCCAGCAGCTTACCGGGGGCCAACGTCCTGACTTTC
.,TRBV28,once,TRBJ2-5,CASSLSGGGETQYF,TGTGCCAGCAGTTTATCCGGGGGAGGAGAGACCCAGTACTTC
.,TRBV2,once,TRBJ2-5,CASSSLAETQYF,TGTGCCAGCAGCTCTTTGGCCGAGACCCAGTACTTC
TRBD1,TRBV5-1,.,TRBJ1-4,CASSLTRGTGQEKLFF,TGCGCCAGCAGCTTGACCCGCGGGACAGGGCAAGAAAAACTGTTTTTT
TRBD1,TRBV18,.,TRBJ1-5,CASSGEGQGVQPQHF,TGTGCCAGCTCAGGAGAGGGACAGGGAGTACAGCCCCAGCATTTT
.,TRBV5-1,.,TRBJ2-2,CASSLASLTGELFF,TGCGCCAGCAGCTTGGCCTCTCTCACCGGGGAGCTGTTTTTT
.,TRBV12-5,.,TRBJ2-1,CASGLYGGENNEQFF,TGTGCTAGTGGTTTGTATGGCGGGGAGAACAATGAGCAGTTCTTC
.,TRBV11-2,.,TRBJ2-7,CASSLSGVNYEQYF,TGTGCCAGCAGCTTATCCGGGGTTAACTACGAGCAGTACTTC
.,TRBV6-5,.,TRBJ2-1,CASSRTGLAYNEQFF,TGTGCCAGCAGCCGAACCGGGTTAGCCTACAATGAGCAGTTCTTC
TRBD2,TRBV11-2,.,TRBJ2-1,CASSFGSGNTYNEQFF,TGTGCCAGCAGCTTCGGTAGCGGGAACACCTACAATGAGCAGTTCTTC
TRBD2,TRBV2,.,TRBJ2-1,CASSAGGPYNEQFF,TGTGCCAGCAGTGCGGGGGGGCCCTACAATGAGCAGTTCTTC
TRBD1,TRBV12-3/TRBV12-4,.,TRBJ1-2,CASREQGVGGYTF,TGTGCCAGCAGAGAACAGGGGGTAGGAGGCTACACCTTC
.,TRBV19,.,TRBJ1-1,CASSKDRTLNREAFF,TGTGCCAGTAGTAAGGACCGTACCTTGAACAGGGAAGCTTTCTTT
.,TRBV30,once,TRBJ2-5,CAWSRLDKETQYF,TGTGCCTGGAGTCGGTTGGACAAAGAGACCCAGTACTTC
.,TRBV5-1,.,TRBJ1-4,CASTSGQTNEKLFF,TGCGCCAGCACATCAGGACAGACTAATGAAAAACTGTTTTTT
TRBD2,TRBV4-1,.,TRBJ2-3,CASSQGARLAGGLAQYF,TGCGCCAGCAGCCAAGGGGCCCGGCTAGCGGGGGGGTTGGCGCAGTATTTT
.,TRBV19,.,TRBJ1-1,CASSLRTPQGDTEAFF,TGTGCCAGTAGTCTCAGGACACCTCAGGGCGACACTGAAGCTTTCTTT
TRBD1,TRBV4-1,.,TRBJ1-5,CASSQTGRQPQHF,TGCGCCAGCAGCCAGACAGGGCGGCAGCCCCAGCATTTT
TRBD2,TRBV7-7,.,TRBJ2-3,CASSQASGGNTQYF,TGTGCCAGCAGCCAGGCTAGCGGGGGAAATACGCAGTATTTT
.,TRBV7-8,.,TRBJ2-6,CASSLNRHYASGANVLTF,TGTGCCAGCAGCTTGAACAGACATTACGCCTCTGGGGCCAACGTCCTGACTTTC
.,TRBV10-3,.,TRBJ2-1,CAISEVWGPGNEQFF,TGTGCCATCAGTGAGGTATGGGGGCCTGGCAATGAGCAGTTCTTC
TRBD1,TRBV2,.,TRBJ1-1,CASGPGTGTNTEAFF,TGTGCCAGCGGCCCCGGGACAGGGACAAACACTGAAGCTTTCTTT
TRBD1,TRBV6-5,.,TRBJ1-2,CASSTQGGVGGYTF,TGTGCCAGCAGTACACAGGGGGGCGTCGGCGGCTACACCTTC
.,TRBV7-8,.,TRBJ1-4,CASSLVAGSGELFF,TGTGCCAGCAGCTTAGTGGCAGGGAGTGGGGAACTGTTTTTT
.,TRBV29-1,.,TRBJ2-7,CSVEDQQGSYEQYF,TGCAGCGTTGAAGATCAACAGGGCTCCTACGAGCAGTACTTC
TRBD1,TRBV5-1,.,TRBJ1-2,CASSLGHATGGGEGYTF,TGCGCCAGCAGCCTAGGACACGCGACAGGGGGAGGTGAAGGCTACACCTTC
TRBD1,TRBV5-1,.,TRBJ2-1,CASKDRYNEQFF,TGCGCCAGCAAGGACAGGTACAATGAGCAGTTCTTC
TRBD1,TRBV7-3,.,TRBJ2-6,CASSPTGAGVLTF,TGTGCCAGCAGCCCTACAGGGGCGGGCGTCCTGACTTTC
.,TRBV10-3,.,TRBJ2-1,CAISGGQSYEQFF,TGTGCCATCAGTGGAGGACAGTCCTATGAGCAGTTCTTC
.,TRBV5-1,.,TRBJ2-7,CASSLSAQGGYEQYF,TGCGCCAGCAGCTTGTCCGCACAGGGGGGGTACGAGCAGTACTTC
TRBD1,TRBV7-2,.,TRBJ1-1,CASSRQGGSEAFF,TGTGCCAGCAGCCGTCAGGGGGGCTCTGAAGCTTTCTTT
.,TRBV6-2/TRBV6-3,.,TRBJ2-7,CASSLPGRSPYEQYF,TGTGCCAGCAGCCTACCTGGTCGGAGCCCCTACGAGCAGTACTTC
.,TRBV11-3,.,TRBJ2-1,CASSLGTSRRQFF,TGTGCCAGCAGCCTGGGGACATCGCGCAGGCAGTTCTTC
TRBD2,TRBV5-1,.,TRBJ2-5,CASSLGSGPQETQYF,TGCGCCAGCAGCTTGGGTAGCGGGCCCCAAGAGACCCAGTACTTC
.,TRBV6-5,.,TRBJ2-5,CASRGGPAPQETQYF,TGTGCCAGCAGGGGGGGGCCCGCCCCCCAAGAGACCCAGTACTTC
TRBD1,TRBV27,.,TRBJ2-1,CASRRPGQGYNEQFF,TGTGCCAGCAGACGCCCGGGACAGGGCTACAATGAGCAGTTCTTC
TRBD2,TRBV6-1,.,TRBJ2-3,CASSETGGPDTQYF,TGTGCCAGCAGTGAAACGGGAGGGCCCGATACGCAGTATTTT
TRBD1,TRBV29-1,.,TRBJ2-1,CSVEADRDNEQFF,TGCAGCGTTGAGGCTGACAGGGACAATGAGCAGTTCTTC
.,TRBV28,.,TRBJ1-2,CASRPMNPRDGYTF,TGTGCCAGCAGACCGATGAACCCCCGGGATGGCTACACCTTC
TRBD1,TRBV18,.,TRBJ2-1,CASSPPGQVYNEQFF,TGTGCCAGCTCACCACCGGGACAGGTATACAATGAGCAGTTCTTC
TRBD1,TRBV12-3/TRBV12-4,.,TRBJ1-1,CASSQDRHTEAFF,TGTGCCAGCAGTCAGGACAGGCACACTGAAGCTTTCTTT